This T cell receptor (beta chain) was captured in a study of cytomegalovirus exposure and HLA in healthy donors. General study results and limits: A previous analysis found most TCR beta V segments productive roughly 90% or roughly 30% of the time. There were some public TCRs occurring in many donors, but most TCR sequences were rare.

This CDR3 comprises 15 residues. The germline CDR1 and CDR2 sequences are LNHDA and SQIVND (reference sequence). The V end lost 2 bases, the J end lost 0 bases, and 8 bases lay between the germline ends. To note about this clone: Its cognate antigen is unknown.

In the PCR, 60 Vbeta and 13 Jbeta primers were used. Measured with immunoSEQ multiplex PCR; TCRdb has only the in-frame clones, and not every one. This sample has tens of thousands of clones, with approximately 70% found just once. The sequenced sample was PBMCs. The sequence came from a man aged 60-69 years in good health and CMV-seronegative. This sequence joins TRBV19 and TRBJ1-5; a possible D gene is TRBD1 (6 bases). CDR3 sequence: CASSIWTDSNQPQHF. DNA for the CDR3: TGTGCCAGTAGTATATGGACAGATAGCAATCAGCCCCAGCATTTT.